Listed here are 16 T cell receptor beta chains from one sample, sequenced in a study of blood T cell repertoires in COVID-19. The method was immunoSEQ multiplex PCR; TCRdb's version includes in-frame clones alone and lacks a portion of them. The profile shows around 200,000 clones, 75% to 90% of them singletons. Specimen: peripheral blood. These receptors all come from a human donor in a cohort sampled during active COVID-19.

Remarks on this clone: Other DNA sequences in the sample encode the same CDR3. This chain joins TRBV7-9 and TRBJ1-1; 9 nucleotides line up with TRBD1. The CDR3 is 14 amino acids. CDR1 is SEHNR, CDR2 FQNEAQ, per germline (reference sequence). Trimming cost V 3 bases and J 5 bases; bases outside gene matches: 4. CDR3 bases: TGTGCCAGCAGCTTGGGACAGGGTGAGACTGAAGCTTTCTTT. Protein: CASSLGQGETEAFF. The full variable domain, with the rest looked up from reference TRBV7-9 and TRBJ1-1, is DTGVSQNPRHKITKRGQNVTFRCDPISEHNRLYWYRQTLGQGPEFLTYFQNEAQLEKSRLLSDRFSAERPKGSFSTLEIQRTEQGDSAMYLCASSLGQGETEAFFGQGTRLTVV.

The chain combines TRBV30 with TRBJ1-3, with D uncertain. Germline V lookup: CDR1 GTSNPN, CDR2 SVGIG (reference sequence). V lost 1 base and J lost 8, with 12 bases in between. This CDR3 region has 13 residues. CDR3 residues: CAWSEGRRDTIYF. The CDR3 DNA follows: TGTGCCTGGAGTGAGGGCCGGCGGGACACCATATATTTT.

This clone was observed once. This chain joins TRBV19 and TRBJ2-3; 10 bases are a match to TRBD2. Per germline, CDR1 LNHDA and CDR2 SQIVND (reference sequence). Trimming removed 4 bases from V and 2 bases from J; junction bases left unmatched: 18. CDR3 length equals 20 residues. DNA for the CDR3: TGTGCCAGTAGTACAAAGATCCTCAGACTAGCGGGCCTCAACACAGATACGCAGTATTTT. Protein sequence: CASSTKILRLAGLNTDTQYF. Combining the CDR3 with reference TRBV19 and TRBJ2-3 gives the whole variable domain DGGITQSPKYLFRKEGQNVTLSCEQNLNHDAMYWYRQDPGQGLRLIYYSQIVNDFQKGDIAEGYSVSREKKESFPLTVTSAQKNPTAFYLCASSTKILRLAGLNTDTQYFGPGTRLTVL.

This chain connects TRBV27 to TRBJ2-5; TRBD2 matches at 9 bases. CDR3 length: 15 amino acids. Germline values: CDR1 MNHEY, CDR2 SMNVEV (reference sequence). J gave up 7 bases and V 3 bases, and 9 bases lay outside the gene matches. In DNA, the CDR3 is TGTGCCAGCAGTTTGAACCTAGCGGGACGAGGGACCCAGTACTTC. Protein product: CASSLNLAGRGTQYF.

The chain is built from TRBV9 and TRBJ2-5; 12 positions agree with TRBD2. Trimming cost V 3 bases and J 4 bases; bases outside gene matches: 10. Germline V gives CDR1 SGDLS, CDR2 YYNGEE. The CDR3 runs 17 residues. For the CDR3, the DNA is TGTGCCAGCAGCGCTAATCCGACTAGCGGGAGTGGAGAGACCCAGTACTTC. It translates to CASSANPTSGSGETQYF.

The genes are TRBV28 and TRBJ2-1, with 16 positions matching TRBD2. With V trimmed by 5 bases and J by 0 bases, 7 bases remained unmatched. The CDR3 extends over 19 amino acids. Per the germline V gene, CDR1 is MDHEN and CDR2 is SYDVKM. The CDR3 bases are TGTGCCAGCAGTCCCCAGGGACTAGCGGGAGGGAGCTCCTACAATGAGCAGTTCTTC. Encoded protein: CASSPQGLAGGSSYNEQFF.

The CDR3 nucleotides are TGTGCCAGTAGTTCGTCCCGGAACACTGAAGCTTTCTTT. This gives the protein CASSSSRNTEAFF. The genes are TRBV19 and TRBJ1-1; no reliable D call. The CDR3 runs to 13 residues. Per germline, CDR1 LNHDA and CDR2 SQIVND (reference sequence). The V end lost 5 bases, the J end lost 1 base, and 8 bases lay between the germline ends.

V and J are TRBV30 and TRBJ2-1, with a possible D match to TRBD2 (5 bases). The germline V and J ends were trimmed by 3 bases and 9 bases, with 21 bases remaining between them. Germline V lookup: CDR1 GTSNPN, CDR2 SVGIG (reference sequence). CDR3 length: 15 amino acids. For the CDR3, the DNA is TGTGCCTGGAGCCCCCTCGCGGGTTTAGTCGGTGAGCAGTTCTTC. This codes for CAWSPLAGLVGEQFF.

This chain connects TRBV7-2 to TRBJ2-7; no reliable D call. Germline values: CDR1 SGHTA, CDR2 FQGNSA. The CDR3 is 11 residues long. The ends were cut back, 4 bases at V and 2 bases at J, with 3 bases in the middle. This CDR3 is CASSSAYEQYF. CDR3 DNA: TGTGCCAGCAGCTCAGCCTACGAGCAGTACTTC.

A few counts support this clone. This CDR3 is also generated by other DNA sequences in the sample. V is TRBV4-3 and J is TRBJ2-7; 12 positions agree with TRBD2. With 2 bases clipped from V and 4 bases from J, the junction kept 3 bases outside the gene matches. Germline V gene sequence: CDR1 LGHNA, CDR2 YSLEER. The CDR3 consists of 15 residues. The CDR3 nucleotides read TGCGCCAGCAGCCAAATACTAGCGGGAGGTTACGAGCAGTACTTC. Translated: CASSQILAGGYEQYF.

The V gene is TRBV19, the J gene TRBJ1-1; 9 bases fit TRBD1. Germline CDR1 is LNHDA and CDR2 is SQIVND (reference sequence). The CDR3 length is 16 residues. V trimming: 6 bases; J trimming: 1 base; junction bases outside the gene matches: 9. CDR3 sequence reads: CASRTQGARGNTEAFF. CDR3 DNA: TGTGCCAGTAGGACACAGGGGGCGCGGGGGAACACTGAAGCTTTCTTT. Using reference TRBV19 and TRBJ1-1 for the parts outside the CDR3, the full variable domain is DGGITQSPKYLFRKEGQNVTLSCEQNLNHDAMYWYRQDPGQGLRLIYYSQIVNDFQKGDIAEGYSVSREKKESFPLTVTSAQKNPTAFYLCASRTQGARGNTEAFFGQGTRLTVV.

By frequency in the sample, this clone is medium-sized. The chain combines TRBV5-4 with TRBJ1-5, with 10 bases that match TRBD1. Germline trimming cut 4 bases from V and 7 bases from J; bases unmatched to any gene: 8. This CDR3 spans 15 amino acids. CDR1 is SGHNT and CDR2 is YYREEE in the germline V gene (reference sequence). The CDR3 protein is CASSQGTGVDQPQHF. The CDR3 DNA sequence: TGTGCCAGCAGCCAAGGGACAGGGGTGGACCAGCCCCAGCATTTT.

The chain carries TRBV7-2 and TRBJ2-5, with D perhaps TRBD2 (7 bases). The V gene lost 1 base and the J gene lost 1 base, with 13 bases spanning the gap. Germline-derived CDR1 and CDR2 are SGHTA and FQGNSA. The CDR3 length is 16 residues. The DNA for the CDR3 is TGTGCCAGCAGCTTAGAGGGGGGGCCGGCCCAAGAGACCCAGTACTTC. Translating gives CASSLEGGPAQETQYF.

This chain links TRBV18 with TRBJ2-7; 7 bases match TRBD2. The CDR3 length is 15 residues. The germline V gene encodes CDR1 KGHSH and CDR2 LQKENI. V was clipped by 3 bases and J by 4 bases; unmatched bases: 9. The CDR3 DNA is TGTGCCAGCTCACCGCGAGCGGGGAGGGATTACGAGCAGTACTTC. This encodes CASSPRAGRDYEQYF. Using reference TRBV18 and TRBJ2-7 for the parts outside the CDR3, the full variable domain is NAGVMQNPRHLVRRRGQEARLRCSPMKGHSHVYWYRQLPEEGLKFMVYLQKENIIDESGMPKERFSAEFPKEGPSILRIQQVVRGDSAAYFCASSPRAGRDYEQYFGPGTRLTVT.

This rearrangement joins TRBV9 to TRBJ2-5; 11 nucleotides align to TRBD2. Trimming took 3 bases from V and 4 from J; bases not matched to a gene: 8. The CDR3 consists of 16 residues. In germline, CDR1 is SGDLS, CDR2 YYNGEE. Here the CDR3 reads CASSGGGGLAGETQYF. CDR3 nucleotides: TGTGCCAGCAGCGGCGGAGGCGGACTAGCGGGAGAGACCCAGTACTTC.

The chain joins TRBV27 to TRBJ2-7, with 11 bases aligning to TRBD2. Germline loops: CDR1 MNHEY, CDR2 SMNVEV (reference sequence). V lost 4 bases to trimming and J lost 2 bases; unmatched junction nucleotides: 7. The length of the CDR3 is 16 residues. The CDR3 loop reads CASSSASGRPAYEQYF. CDR3 nucleotide sequence: TGTGCCAGCAGTTCTGCTAGCGGGAGGCCAGCCTACGAGCAGTACTTC.